A single sample is the source of the 21 T cell receptor beta chains below, sequenced in a study of shared clonotypes between healthy human individuals. Here immunoSEQ multiplex PCR was the method, and the copy in TCRdb shows in-frame clones only, minus some. The sample shows roughly 2 million clones, about 95% of them seen only once. Naive CD8 populations comprised CD45RO-negative cells positively selected for CCR7, excluding terminally differentiated effector memory CD45RA+ cells. Sequencing used naive CD8+ T cells sorted from blood. Receptors were obtained from a man aged 18 to 30 in good health.

The CDR3 protein is CASSPSLVGAGGSSYNEQFF. CDR3 nucleotide sequence: TGTGCCAGCTCACCATCGTTGGTCGGGGCAGGGGGTTCCTCCTACAATGAGCAGTTCTTC. V and J are TRBV18 and TRBJ2-1, with 7 bases aligning to TRBD1. The J segment lost 0 bases and the V segment lost 2 bases, leaving 16 bases of the junction unmatched. From germline, CDR1 is KGHSH and CDR2 LQKENI. This CDR3 is 20 amino acids long.

The V gene is TRBV19, the J gene TRBJ1-3; D unresolved. The V and J ends lost 3 bases and 0 bases respectively, with 9 bases between them. The CDR3 extends over 15 amino acids. Germline V lookup: CDR1 LNHDA, CDR2 SQIVND (reference sequence). The CDR3 sequence: CASSMDVLSGNTIYF. As DNA, the CDR3 is TGTGCCAGTAGTATGGATGTTCTCTCTGGAAACACCATATATTTT.

The chain is built from TRBV6-1 and TRBJ2-5, with D perhaps matching TRBD1 (6 bases). Trimming took off 2 bases at V and 1 base at J, with 14 bases between the two ends. Germline CDR1 reads MNHNS; CDR2 reads SASEGT. The CDR3 contains 16 residues. This CDR3 reads CASSEWWGPSQETQYF. The DNA of the CDR3 is TGTGCCAGCAGTGAATGGTGGGGGCCCAGCCAAGAGACCCAGTACTTC.

The J gene is TRBJ2-3, the V gene TRBV4-3; unclear D gene. The CDR3 contains 15 residues. Germline values: CDR1 LGHNA, CDR2 YSLEER. Trimming stripped 0 bases from V and 5 bases from J, with 12 bases between. The CDR3 here is CASSQEGFGIDTQYF. CDR3 nucleotide sequence: TGCGCCAGCAGCCAAGAGGGGTTTGGGATAGATACGCAGTATTTT.

CDR3 bases: TGTGCCAGCACCGTGACAGGTGGAAACACCATATATTTT. Its protein is CASTVTGGNTIYF. The chain combines TRBV7-9 with TRBJ1-3, with D possibly being TRBD1 (6 bases). This CDR3 contains 13 residues. Trimming shortened V by 7 bases and J by 3 bases, and 10 bases separated the two germline ends. Germline CDR1 is SEHNR and CDR2 is FQNEAQ (reference sequence).

The rearrangement uses TRBV30 and TRBJ2-1; D may be TRBD2 (6 bases). The CDR3 runs 13 residues. Deletions cut 3 bases from V and 4 bases from J, with 10 bases between. The V gene's germline CDR1 is GTSNPN and CDR2 SVGIG (reference sequence). The CDR3 bases are TGTGCCTGGAGCGGGGGTTTTTACAATGAGCAGTTCTTC. Translated, it gives CAWSGGFYNEQFF.

The chain recombines TRBV6-1 with TRBJ2-7; the D is unclear. The CDR3 contains 14 residues. Germline V gene data show CDR1 as MNHNS and CDR2 as SASEGT. The ends were cut back, 6 bases at V and 3 bases at J, with 15 bases in the middle. The CDR3 DNA reads as TGTGCCAGCAGGGACCACGGCGCTTACTACGAGCAGTACTTC. It codes for CASRDHGAYYEQYF.

CDR3 bases: TGTGCCAGCAGCTTGGGAGGGGCTAGCAATCAGCCCCAGCATTTT. Translated: CASSLGGASNQPQHF. J is TRBJ1-5 and V is TRBV5-5; perhaps TRBD1 as D (5 bases). This CDR3 contains 15 residues. The germline gives CDR1 SGHKS, CDR2 YYEKEE (reference sequence). The V end was cut by 0 bases, the J end by 0 bases, with 7 bases between.

V is TRBV12-5 and J is TRBJ1-1; D may be TRBD1 (5 bases). The CDR3 has 13 amino acids. CDR1 LGHNT and CDR2 FRNRAP come from the germline V gene. V was clipped by 2 bases and J by 7 bases, with 11 bases between them. The CDR3 DNA is TGTGCTAGTGGTTTGTCGCCCGACAGTGAAGCTTTCTTT. Its translation: CASGLSPDSEAFF.

The chain recombines TRBV27 with TRBJ1-1; possibly TRBD1 for D (5 bases). Trimming shortened V by 8 bases and J by 8 bases, and 15 bases separated the two germline ends. This CDR3 is 12 amino acids long. Germline loops: CDR1 MNHEY, CDR2 SMNVEV (reference sequence). This CDR3 is CASQGGREEAFF. Here the CDR3 DNA reads TGTGCCAGCCAGGGAGGAAGAGAGGAAGCTTTCTTT.

The V and J genes are TRBV5-6 and TRBJ2-3; D uncertain. The V gene's germline CDR1 is SGHDT and CDR2 YYEEEE. V lost 0 bases to trimming and J lost 1 base, with 9 bases between them. The CDR3 totals 15 residues. CDR3 DNA sequence: TGTGCCAGCAGCTTGGAGCCGGAACGCACAGATACGCAGTATTTT. Its translation: CASSLEPERTDTQYF.

The gene calls are TRBV11-2 and TRBJ2-7; 8 bases line up with TRBD1. Germline values: CDR1 SGHAT, CDR2 FQNNGV. CDR3 length equals 15 residues. V lost 1 base and J lost 6; bases outside the gene matches: 8. CDR3 coding DNA: TGTGCCAGCAGCTTAGTTAGGCAGGGGGCAGGCGAGCAGTACTTC. Amino acid sequence: CASSLVRQGAGEQYF.

This clone appeared a single time. V usage is TRBV12-1 and J usage is TRBJ2-4; no check of the table's D call, TRBD1, against the DNA was made. TRBV12-1 is a documented pseudogene. This CDR3 is built from 21 residues. DNA for the CDR3: TGTGCCAGCAGCTTATCGCAAGGACCGCAGAACAGGGCGCCCGTGGGAAACATTCAGTACTTC. It encodes CASSLSQGPQNRAPVGNIQYF.

The gene calls are TRBV7-9 and TRBJ1-1, with D uncertain. The germline V gene encodes CDR1 SEHNR and CDR2 FQNEAQ (reference sequence). The CDR3 loop spans 11 amino acids. V was shortened by 4 bases and J by 5 bases, with 5 bases between the two germline ends. CDR3 nucleotides: TGTGCCAGCAGCTGGTCGACTGAAGCTTTCTTT. As protein: CASSWSTEAFF.

This sequence joins TRBV19 and TRBJ1-2, with TRBD1 identical over 7 bases. Trimming cost V 1 base and J 5 bases; bases outside gene matches: 10. Germline values: CDR1 LNHDA, CDR2 SQIVND (reference sequence). The CDR3 sequence is 16 residues long. In nucleotides, the CDR3 is TGTGCCAGTAGTATAGCGGACAGGCCAGCTATATATGGCTACACCTTC. Protein sequence: CASSIADRPAIYGYTF.

The V and J genes are TRBV5-1 and TRBJ2-7; 7 positions match TRBD1. CDR3 length: 18 residues. The V gene end was trimmed by 1 base and the J gene end by 9 bases; junction bases not matched to a gene: 22. Germline V CDR1 and CDR2: SGHRS, YFSETQ. CDR3 loop: CASSLRRWGRQGRSGQYF. DNA for the CDR3: TGCGCCAGCAGCTTGAGGCGATGGGGTAGACAGGGCCGCTCGGGGCAGTACTTC.

This rearrangement joins TRBV19 to TRBJ2-1; 12 bases agree with TRBD2. CDR3 length equals 15 residues. Germline loops: CDR1 LNHDA, CDR2 SQIVND (reference sequence). Trimming removed 5 bases from V and 6 bases from J; junction bases left unmatched: 5. DNA of the CDR3: TGTGCCAGTAGTGTGACTAGCGGGGGCCTCAATGAGCAGTTCTTC. Protein sequence: CASSVTSGGLNEQFF.

V usage is TRBV10-3 and J usage is TRBJ1-6; D unresolved. The CDR3 is 16 residues long. Looked up from germline, CDR1 is ENHRY and CDR2 is SYGVKD. V gave up 10 bases and J gave up 0 bases, with 16 bases separating them. CDR3 nucleotide sequence: TGTGCCACCAAACTCGACGCAAGCTCCTATAATTCACCCCTCCACTTT. Translating it yields CATKLDASSYNSPLHF.

The genes are TRBV4-1 and TRBJ1-3; D is possibly TRBD1 (6 bases). Germline CDR1 is MGHRA and CDR2 is YSYEKL. Trimming left V 6 bases short and J 0 bases short, with 9 bases between. The CDR3 covers 14 residues. CDR3 amino acids: CASSLQGSGNTIYF. The CDR3 nucleotides are TGCGCCAGCAGTCTACAGGGCTCTGGAAACACCATATATTTT.

This clone was detected only once. This sample includes further DNA sequences coding for the same CDR3. The CDR3 region is CASSLTGGGTEAFF. CDR3 bases: TGTGCCAGCAGTCTCACAGGGGGTGGCACTGAAGCTTTCTTT. The V gene is TRBV27, the J gene TRBJ1-1; TRBD1 agrees at 8 bases. Germline V gives CDR1 MNHEY, CDR2 SMNVEV (reference sequence). The CDR3 runs 14 residues. The trim removed 5 bases at V and 4 bases at J, leaving 6 bases unmatched.

V usage is TRBV6-5 and J usage is TRBJ2-7; 9 bases are shared with TRBD1. Trimming removed 5 bases from V and 4 bases from J; junction bases left unmatched: 3. CDR3 length equals 13 residues. Per germline, CDR1 MNHEY and CDR2 SVGAGI. In DNA form, the CDR3 reads TGTGCCAGCAGTCTACAGGGGGCGTACGAGCAGTACTTC. Translated, it gives CASSLQGAYEQYF.